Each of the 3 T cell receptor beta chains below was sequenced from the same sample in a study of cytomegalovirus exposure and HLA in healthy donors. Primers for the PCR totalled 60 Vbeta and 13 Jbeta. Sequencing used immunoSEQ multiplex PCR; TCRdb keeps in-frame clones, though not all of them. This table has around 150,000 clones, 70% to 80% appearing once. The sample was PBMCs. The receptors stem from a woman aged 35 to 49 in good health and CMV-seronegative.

The CDR3 region is CASRSILIDNQPQHF. In DNA, the CDR3 is TGTGCCAGCAGATCCATTCTGATAGACAATCAGCCCCAGCATTTT. This chain joins TRBV6-6 and TRBJ1-5, with D unresolved. The CDR3 extends over 15 amino acids. CDR1 and CDR2 from the germline V gene are MNHNY and SVGAGI (reference sequence). The V and J ends lost 6 bases and 3 bases respectively, with 15 bases between them.

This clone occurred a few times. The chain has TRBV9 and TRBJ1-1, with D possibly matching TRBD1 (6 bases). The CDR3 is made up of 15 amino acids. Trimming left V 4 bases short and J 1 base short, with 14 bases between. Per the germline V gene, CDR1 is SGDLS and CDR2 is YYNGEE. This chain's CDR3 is CASSPTFRGNTEAFF. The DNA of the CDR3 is TGTGCCAGCAGCCCGACCTTCAGGGGGAACACTGAAGCTTTCTTT.

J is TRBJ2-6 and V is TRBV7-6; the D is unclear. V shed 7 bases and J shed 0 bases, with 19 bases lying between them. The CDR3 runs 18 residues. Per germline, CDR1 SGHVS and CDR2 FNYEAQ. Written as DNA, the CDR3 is TGTGCCAGCACTCCACAAAGTACACGGAGCTCTGGGGCCAACGTCCTGACTTTC. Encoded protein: CASTPQSTRSSGANVLTF. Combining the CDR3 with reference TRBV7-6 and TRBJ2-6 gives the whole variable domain GAGVSQSPRYKVTKRGQDVALRCDPISGHVSLYWYRQALGQGPEFLTYFNYEAQQDKSGLPNDRFSAERPEGSISTLTIQRTEQRDSAMYRCASTPQSTRSSGANVLTFGAGSRLTVL.